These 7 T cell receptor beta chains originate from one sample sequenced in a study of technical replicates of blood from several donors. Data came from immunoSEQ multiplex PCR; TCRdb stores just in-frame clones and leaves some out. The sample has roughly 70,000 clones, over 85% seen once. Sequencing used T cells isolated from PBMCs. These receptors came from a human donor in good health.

The CDR3 nucleotides are TGTGCCAGCGGGGGGTATGGAGATACGCAGTATTTT. It specifies CASGGYGDTQYF. The chain couples TRBV15 to TRBJ2-3; 8 nucleotides agree with TRBD2. V gave up 10 bases and J gave up 5 bases; unmatched junction bases: 5. The CDR3 runs 12 residues. Germline CDR1 is LNHNV and CDR2 is YYDKDF (reference sequence).

CDR3 nucleotides: TGTGCCAGCTCACAGGGACAGGGGGCACGAAATGAGCAGTTCTTC. This sequence encodes CASSQGQGARNEQFF. The chain recombines TRBV18 with TRBJ2-1, with 12 bases identical to TRBD1. Trimming removed 4 bases from V and 7 bases from J; junction bases left unmatched: 5. Germline loops: CDR1 KGHSH, CDR2 LQKENI. The CDR3 is made up of 15 amino acids.

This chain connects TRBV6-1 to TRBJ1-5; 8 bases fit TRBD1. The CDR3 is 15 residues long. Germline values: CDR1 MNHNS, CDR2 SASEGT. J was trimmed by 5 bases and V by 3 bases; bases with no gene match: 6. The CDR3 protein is CASSDAQGVYQPQHF. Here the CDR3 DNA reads TGTGCCAGCAGTGATGCACAGGGGGTCTATCAGCCCCAGCATTTT.

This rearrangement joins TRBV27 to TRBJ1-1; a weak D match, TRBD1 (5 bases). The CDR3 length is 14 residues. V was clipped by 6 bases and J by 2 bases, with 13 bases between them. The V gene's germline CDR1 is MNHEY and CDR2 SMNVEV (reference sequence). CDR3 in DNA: TGTGCCAGCAGGATAGGACATCCTAACACTGAAGCTTTCTTT. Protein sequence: CASRIGHPNTEAFF.

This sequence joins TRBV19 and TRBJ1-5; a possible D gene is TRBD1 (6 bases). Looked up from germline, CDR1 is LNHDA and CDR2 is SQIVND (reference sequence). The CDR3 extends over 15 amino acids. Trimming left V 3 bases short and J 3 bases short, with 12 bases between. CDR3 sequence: CASSIEYRDNQPQHF. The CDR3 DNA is TGTGCCAGTAGTATTGAGTACAGGGACAATCAGCCCCAGCATTTT.

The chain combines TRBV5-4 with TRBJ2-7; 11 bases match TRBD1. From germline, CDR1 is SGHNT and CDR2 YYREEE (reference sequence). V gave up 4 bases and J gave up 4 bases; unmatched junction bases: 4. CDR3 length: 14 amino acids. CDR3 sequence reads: CASSGTGGKYEQYF. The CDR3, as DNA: TGTGCCAGCAGCGGGACAGGGGGAAAATACGAGCAGTACTTC.

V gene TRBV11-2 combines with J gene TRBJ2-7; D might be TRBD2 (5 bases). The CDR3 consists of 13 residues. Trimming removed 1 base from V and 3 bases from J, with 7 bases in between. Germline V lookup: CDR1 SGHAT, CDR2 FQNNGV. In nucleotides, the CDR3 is TGTGCCAGCAGCTTAGCAGCGGACTACGAGCAGTACTTC. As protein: CASSLAADYEQYF.